These 28 T cell receptor beta chains were sequenced from one sample in a study of control samples from healthy donors and cancer patients. TCRdb's table, derived via immunoSEQ multiplex PCR, lists solely in-frame clones and lacks some. The table records approximately 50,000 clones, roughly 92% of them present only once. The sequenced sample was PBMCs. Receptors were obtained from a man aged 30 to 45 with colorectal cancer.

The chain links TRBV29-1 to TRBJ2-3, with 9 bases aligning to TRBD2. V shed 6 bases, J shed 3 bases, and the junction held 7 bases outside the gene matches. The CDR3 has 14 amino acids. CDR1 and CDR2 (germline): SQVTM, ANQGSEA. The chain's CDR3 is CSVGGGGATDTQYF. The CDR3 nucleotides read TGCAGCGTGGGCGGCGGGGGGGCAACAGATACGCAGTATTTT.

The chain joins TRBV14 to TRBJ2-3, with no clear D. This CDR3 spans 16 amino acids. With 1 base removed from V and 2 bases from J, the gap between germline ends came to 13 bases. The germline CDR1 and CDR2 sequences are SGHDN and FVKESK. The CDR3 DNA sequence: TGTGCCAGCAGCCAAGGGGCTAGATTGGTCACAGATACGCAGTATTTT. Encoded protein: CASSQGARLVTDTQYF.

The chain joins TRBV30 to TRBJ1-5, with TRBD1 matching over 8 bases. This CDR3 is 15 amino acids long. V shed 2 bases, J shed 5 bases, and the junction held 8 bases outside the gene matches. CDR1 is GTSNPN, CDR2 SVGIG, per germline (reference sequence). In nucleotides, the CDR3 is TGTGCCTGGAGTCCAGACAGGGGCTCGTATCAGCCCCAGCATTTT. Protein product: CAWSPDRGSYQPQHF.

The V and J genes are TRBV6-2 or TRBV6-3 and TRBJ1-5; D remains unclear. Germline values: CDR1 MNHEY, CDR2 SVGEGT. The CDR3 loop spans 14 amino acids. V was shortened by 2 bases and J by 2 bases, with 7 bases between the two germline ends. In DNA, the CDR3 is TGTGCCAGCAGTTACAGGGTAGGCAATCAGCCCCAGCATTTT. Translating it yields CASSYRVGNQPQHF.

This clone was seen a few times. The V gene is TRBV6-1, the J gene TRBJ1-6, with D perhaps TRBD1 (6 bases). V lost 4 bases, J lost 8 bases, and 18 bases lay in between. The CDR3 spans 16 residues. Per germline, CDR1 MNHNS and CDR2 SASEGT. The CDR3 DNA follows: TGTGCCAGCAGTGTTCCGCCAGGGGAGGCTCATTCACCCCTCCACTTT. The encoded protein is CASSVPPGEAHSPLHF.

The V gene is TRBV18, the J gene TRBJ1-4, with D possibly TRBD1 on 5 matching bases. This CDR3 spans 15 amino acids. CDR1 is KGHSH and CDR2 is LQKENI in the germline V gene. Trimming left V 4 bases short and J 8 bases short, with 17 bases between. The CDR3 DNA follows: TGTGCCAGCTCACGGAACGGGGGTCTGGGGGAAAAACTGTTTTTT. Amino acids: CASSRNGGLGEKLFF.

The V and J genes are TRBV29-1 and TRBJ2-4; no clear D. The CDR3 extends over 17 amino acids. Trimming cost V 7 bases and J 0 bases, with 22 bases left between them. The germline V gene encodes CDR1 SQVTM and CDR2 ANQGSEA. CDR3 sequence reads: CSAILQMPTLAKNIQYF. CDR3 DNA sequence: TGCAGCGCCATTTTGCAGATGCCAACTCTAGCCAAAAACATTCAGTACTTC.

The J gene is TRBJ1-5, the V gene TRBV30; 7 positions match TRBD1. The CDR3 consists of 14 residues. V was pared by 7 bases and J by 1 base, with 7 bases of the junction left unmatched. Germline V gives CDR1 GTSNPN, CDR2 SVGIG (reference sequence). The CDR3 sequence is CALSRGTSNQPQHF. Here the CDR3 DNA reads TGTGCCTTGAGCAGGGGGACAAGCAATCAGCCCCAGCATTTT. The whole variable domain, filled in from reference TRBV30 and TRBJ1-5, reads SQTIHQWPATLVQPVGSPLSLECTVEGTSNPNLYWYRQAAGRGLQLLFYSVGIGQISSEVPQNLSASRPQDRQFILSSKKLLLSDSGFYLCALSRGTSNQPQHFGDGTRLSIL.

The V and J genes are TRBV6-5 and TRBJ1-6; D is perhaps TRBD1 (6 bases). The CDR3 totals 13 residues. Germline CDR1 reads MNHEY; CDR2 reads SVGAGI. Trimming removed 6 bases from V and 7 bases from J, with 10 bases in between. This CDR3 reads CASRQGYNSPLHF. In nucleotides, the CDR3 is TGTGCCAGCAGACAGGGCTACAATTCACCCCTCCACTTT.

This clone has just a few counts. The rearrangement joins TRBV5-1 to TRBJ2-2; TRBD2 matches 7 bases. Losses at the gene ends were 0 bases for V and 4 bases for J; bases not matched to a gene: 3. This CDR3 spans 15 amino acids. Germline V gene lookup returns CDR1 SGHRS and CDR2 YFSETQ. The CDR3 here is CASSLDPGGTGELFF. Here the CDR3 DNA reads TGCGCCAGCAGCTTGGATCCGGGGGGCACCGGGGAGCTGTTTTTT.

This chain joins TRBV2 and TRBJ1-2; no clear D. Germline assignment: CDR1 SNHLY and CDR2 FYNNEI. The CDR3 sequence is 14 residues long. V was trimmed by 6 bases and J by 5 bases, leaving 16 bases between them. The CDR3 DNA reads TGTGCCAGCAGATACAGCCTCGACCTGTATGGCTACACCTTC. Amino acid sequence: CASRYSLDLYGYTF.

The chain has TRBV20-1 and TRBJ2-7, with 7 bases lining up with TRBD1. Unmatched junction bases numbered 10, after V lost 3 bases and J lost 5 bases. Looked up from germline, CDR1 is DFQATT and CDR2 is SNEGSKA (reference sequence). The CDR3 is 14 amino acids. CDR3: CSASDRDLGHEQYF. For the CDR3, the DNA is TGCAGTGCTAGTGACAGGGACCTCGGGCACGAGCAGTACTTC.

This chain uses TRBV7-2 with TRBJ2-2; D is uncertain. CDR3 length: 15 amino acids. The germline V gene has CDR1 SGHTA and CDR2 FQGNSA. The V gene lost 1 base and the J gene lost 4 bases, with 10 bases spanning the gap. Written as DNA, the CDR3 is TGTGCCAGCAGCTTAGAGGTGGCGATCACCGGGGAGCTGTTTTTT. This sequence encodes CASSLEVAITGELFF.

This sequence joins TRBV4-3 and TRBJ2-2; 13 positions match TRBD2. There are 17 residues in the CDR3. With 1 base clipped from V and 1 base from J, the junction kept 0 bases outside the gene matches. Germline CDR1 is LGHNA and CDR2 is YSLEER. CDR3 sequence (DNA): TGCGCCAGCAGCCAAGGACTAGCGGGGGGGAACACCGGGGAGCTGTTTTTT. Residues: CASSQGLAGGNTGELFF.

V gene TRBV6-5 combines with J gene TRBJ2-7, with TRBD1 as a possible D gene (5 bases). The germline V and J ends were trimmed by 0 bases and 4 bases, with 10 bases remaining between them. This CDR3 contains 14 residues. CDR1 and CDR2 (germline): MNHEY, SVGAGI. The DNA for the CDR3 is TGTGCCAGCAGTTACTCGAGAAGGGGATACGAGCAGTACGTC. It codes for CASSYSRRGYEQYV.

The chain has TRBV5-1 and TRBJ1-4; tentative D call: TRBD1 (5 bases). The CDR3 length is 16 residues. In germline, CDR1 is SGHRS, CDR2 YFSETQ. Deletions cut 4 bases from V and 7 bases from J, with 20 bases between. CDR3 loop: CASSLDGTVRIEKLFF. CDR3 DNA sequence: TGCGCCAGCAGCCTAGACGGGACGGTAAGGATTGAAAAACTGTTTTTT.

This sequence joins TRBV11-3 and TRBJ2-5; D is perhaps TRBD1 or TRBD2 (5 bases each). The V end lost 4 bases, the J end lost 3 bases, and 9 bases lay between the germline ends. Germline values: CDR1 SGHNT, CDR2 YENEEA. The CDR3 runs 13 residues. CDR3 protein: CASSWGPKETQYF. As DNA, the CDR3 is TGTGCCAGCAGCTGGGGACCCAAAGAGACCCAGTACTTC.

The chain couples TRBV5-4 to TRBJ2-2; D gene unclear. Between the trimmed V and J ends, which lost 4 bases and 2 bases, there was a span of 9 bases. CDR3 length: 14 residues. In germline, CDR1 is SGHNT, CDR2 YYREEE (reference sequence). CDR3 nucleotide sequence: TGTGCCAGCAGCACAACCCTCAACACCGGGGAGCTGTTTTTT. Translation gives CASSTTLNTGELFF.

This chain uses TRBV11-2 with TRBJ1-1; 8 bases agree with TRBD1. After removal of 3 bases from V and 4 bases from J, the junction contained 4 bases not matched to a gene. Germline loops: CDR1 SGHAT, CDR2 FQNNGV. The CDR3 contains 14 residues. The CDR3, as DNA: TGTGCCAGCAGCTTCGGACAGGGCCGCACTGAAGCTTTCTTT. It encodes CASSFGQGRTEAFF.

The CDR3 DNA reads as TGTGCCAGCTCACCCGTAGGGCCAGGGGAGTCTGGGGCCAACGTCCTGACTTTC. Translated: CASSPVGPGESGANVLTF. The V and J genes are TRBV18 and TRBJ2-6; the D gene is possibly TRBD1 (6 bases). Trimming left V 3 bases short and J 1 base short, with 16 bases between. The CDR3 is 18 residues long. Germline CDR1 KGHSH, CDR2 LQKENI.

Regarding this clone: One junction end disagrees with the germline gene, perhaps due to a read error. The rearrangement links TRBV2 to TRBJ2-2; TRBD1 matches 7 bases. The V gene's germline CDR1 is SNHLY and CDR2 FYNNEI. The CDR3 covers 16 residues. CDR3 region: CASREDRAYDTGELFF. CDR3 nucleotides: TGTGCCAGCAGAGAAGACAGGGCGTATGACACCGGGGAGCTGTTTTTT.

A single count supports this clone. The chain couples TRBV5-6 to TRBJ2-7, with D perhaps TRBD1 (5 bases). V shed 1 base and J shed 3 bases, with 20 bases lying between them. This CDR3 is 17 amino acids long. The germline V gene has CDR1 SGHDT and CDR2 YYEEEE. The CDR3, as DNA: TGTGCCAGCAGCTTGTTGGGCAGGGCCCCTCGGAGCTACGAGCAGTACTTC. As protein: CASSLLGRAPRSYEQYF.

The rearrangement uses TRBV30 and TRBJ1-1; D gene ambiguous. Trimming removed 4 bases from V and 3 bases from J, with 12 bases in between. The CDR3 loop spans 13 amino acids. The germline V gene has CDR1 GTSNPN and CDR2 SVGIG (reference sequence). CDR3: CAWTPSRYTEAFF. The CDR3 bases are TGTGCCTGGACCCCTTCTAGGTACACTGAAGCTTTCTTT.

This chain connects TRBV18 to TRBJ1-1; 7 bases are a match to TRBD1. Germline V gene sequence: CDR1 KGHSH, CDR2 LQKENI. The V segment lost 4 bases and the J segment 2 bases; nucleotides outside the gene matches: 7. The CDR3 extends over 15 amino acids. CDR3 in DNA: TGTGCCAGCTCACAGGGACAAGGGGGCAACACTGAAGCTTTCTTT. Its protein product is CASSQGQGGNTEAFF.

This chain links TRBV12-5 with TRBJ2-1; TRBD1 might be the D (5 bases). The CDR3 totals 17 residues. V was pared by 0 bases and J by 7 bases, with 19 bases between. Germline loops: CDR1 LGHNT, CDR2 FRNRAP. The CDR3 here is CASGLVPPVPPGNEQFF. CDR3 in DNA: TGTGCTAGTGGTTTGGTACCGCCAGTCCCCCCAGGGAATGAGCAGTTCTTC. The variable domain in full, completed from reference TRBV12-5 and TRBJ2-1, reads DARVTQTPRHKVTEMGQEVTMRCQPILGHNTVFWYRQTMMQGLELLAYFRNRAPLDDSGMPKDRFSAEMPDATLATLKIQPSEPRDSAVYFCASGLVPPVPPGNEQFFGPGTRLTVL.

The V and J genes are TRBV10-1 and TRBJ2-3; D gene unclear. The length of the CDR3 is 13 residues. CDR1 is WNHNN and CDR2 is SYGVQD in the germline V gene (reference sequence). V shed 3 bases and J shed 4 bases, with 8 bases lying between them. The CDR3 DNA reads as TGCGCCAGCAGTGATGGACCGGCAGATACGCAGTATTTT. It yields the protein CASSDGPADTQYF.

The J gene is TRBJ2-2, the V gene TRBV6-2 or TRBV6-3; D gene ambiguous. The germline gives CDR1 MNHEY, CDR2 SVGEGT. This CDR3 is 12 amino acids long. V was pared by 4 bases and J by 3 bases, with 3 bases between. The CDR3 reads CASSLHTGELFF. The CDR3 DNA reads as TGTGCCAGCAGTTTACACACCGGGGAGCTGTTTTTT.

DNA of the CDR3: TGTGCCAGCGGGCTCAACTACAATGAGCAGTTCTTC. It codes for CASGLNYNEQFF. V usage is TRBV19 and J usage is TRBJ2-1; unclear D gene. CDR1 and CDR2 from the germline V gene are LNHDA and SQIVND (reference sequence). V lost 9 bases, J lost 3 bases, and 9 bases lay in between. The CDR3 is made up of 12 amino acids. Using reference TRBV19 and TRBJ2-1 for the parts outside the CDR3, the full variable domain is DGGITQSPKYLFRKEGQNVTLSCEQNLNHDAMYWYRQDPGQGLRLIYYSQIVNDFQKGDIAEGYSVSREKKESFPLTVTSAQKNPTAFYLCASGLNYNEQFFGPGTRLTVL.